What follows are 7 T cell receptor beta chains derived from one specimen sequenced in a study of blood T cells in healthy people across ages. Next came a second PCR, run for about 7 to 12 cycles, which used a sample-barcoded 5' primer along with a J-beta primer mix. TCRdb itself ran the 5' RACE reads through MiXCR, one entry per CDR3 protein. The sample contains a few hundred thousand distinct CDR3 sequences, about 55% of which appear only once. Sequencing was carried out using blood. Receptors originate from a man in his fifties or sixties in good health.

This chain connects TRBV7-2 to TRBJ2-1, with TRBD2 matching over 9 bases. The germline gives CDR1 SGHTA, CDR2 FQGNSA. After removal of 1 base from V and 9 bases from J, the junction contained 10 bases not matched to a gene. This CDR3 has 16 residues. This CDR3 is CASSLVASGTQSEQFF. The DNA of the CDR3 is TGTGCCAGCAGCTTAGTGGCTAGCGGGACTCAGAGTGAGCAGTTCTTC.

This clonotype was seen only a few times. V usage is TRBV29-1 and J usage is TRBJ2-1; tentatively, D is TRBD2 (7 bases). The CDR3 totals 14 residues. The germline CDR1 and CDR2 sequences are SQVTM and ANQGSEA. V lost 5 bases and J 5 bases, leaving 16 bases between the germline ends. The CDR3 bases are TGCAGCGTTCGCGGGGGCCCCTCAAACAATGAGCAGTTCTTC. Its protein is CSVRGGPSNNEQFF.

A few counts support this clonotype. The chain carries TRBV6-1 and TRBJ1-6; weak D call: TRBD1 (5 bases). Germline V lookup: CDR1 MNHNS, CDR2 SASEGT. The CDR3 totals 12 residues. Trimming left V 6 bases short and J 7 bases short, with 7 bases between. The CDR3 DNA follows: TGTGCCAGCAGCGGGGGGAATTCACCCCTCCACTTT. Translating gives CASSGGNSPLHF.

The chain couples TRBV16 to TRBJ1-5, with D hard to call. Germline lookup yields CDR1 KGHSY and CDR2 FQNENV. The CDR3 has 14 residues. Trimming shortened V by 2 bases and J by 7 bases, and 12 bases separated the two germline ends. The CDR3 here is CASSQAGPWQPQHF. The CDR3 nucleotides read TGTGCCAGCAGCCAAGCTGGCCCCTGGCAGCCCCAGCATTTT. Drawing the rest from reference TRBV16 and TRBJ1-5, the complete variable domain is GEEVAQTPKHLVRGEGQKAKLYCAPIKGHSYVFWYQQVLKNEFKFLISFQNENVFDETGMPKERFSAKCLPNSPCSLEIQATKLEDSAVYFCASSQAGPWQPQHFGDGTRLSIL.

The chain combines TRBV12-3 or TRBV12-4 with TRBJ2-1; the D call may be TRBD1 or TRBD2 (5 bases each). The CDR3 loop spans 12 amino acids. V lost 5 bases and J lost 9, with 11 bases in between. CDR3 in DNA: TGTGCCAGCAGTCTCGGGACGGTTGAGCAGTTCTTC. Encoded protein: CASSLGTVEQFF.

The sample holds a few counts of this clonotype. This may arise from a read error, as a much more abundant clone is one base away. V is TRBV20-1 and J is TRBJ2-5; no clear D. Per the germline V gene, CDR1 is DFQATT and CDR2 is SNEGSKA (reference sequence). The length of the CDR3 is 11 residues. Trimming took 8 bases from V and 1 from J, leaving 8 bases between them. CDR3 sequence (DNA): TGCAGTAAGGCGTTCCAAGAGACCCAGTACTTC. Translating it yields CSKAFQETQYF.

Remarks on this clonotype: A clone one base away is much larger, so this may be a read error. This chain connects TRBV29-1 to TRBJ2-1; perhaps TRBD2 as D (5 bases). There are 13 residues in the CDR3. Trimming removed 7 bases at V and 7 bases at J, with 17 bases between. CDR1 is SQVTM, CDR2 ANQGSEA, per germline. For the CDR3, the DNA is TGCAGCGAAAGGCCTAGCAGGAGAAATGAGCAGTTCTTC. This translates into CSERPSRRNEQFF.